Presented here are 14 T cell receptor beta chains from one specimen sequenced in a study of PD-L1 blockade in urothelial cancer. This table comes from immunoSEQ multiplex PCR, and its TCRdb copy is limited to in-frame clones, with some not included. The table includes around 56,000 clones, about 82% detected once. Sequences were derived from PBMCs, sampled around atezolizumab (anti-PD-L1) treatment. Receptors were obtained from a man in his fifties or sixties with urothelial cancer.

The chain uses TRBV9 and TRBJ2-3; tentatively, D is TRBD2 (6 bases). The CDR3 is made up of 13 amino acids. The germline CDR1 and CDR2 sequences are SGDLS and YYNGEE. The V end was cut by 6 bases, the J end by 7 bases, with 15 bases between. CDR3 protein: CASTAPGDYTQYF. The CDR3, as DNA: TGTGCCAGCACCGCACCGGGAGACTATACGCAGTATTTT.

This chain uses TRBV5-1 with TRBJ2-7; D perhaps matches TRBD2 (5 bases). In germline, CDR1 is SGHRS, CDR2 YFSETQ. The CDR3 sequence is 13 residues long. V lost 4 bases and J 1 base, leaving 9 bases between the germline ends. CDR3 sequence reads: CASSAGSSYEQYF. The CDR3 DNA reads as TGCGCCAGCAGCGCGGGCTCGTCCTACGAGCAGTACTTC.

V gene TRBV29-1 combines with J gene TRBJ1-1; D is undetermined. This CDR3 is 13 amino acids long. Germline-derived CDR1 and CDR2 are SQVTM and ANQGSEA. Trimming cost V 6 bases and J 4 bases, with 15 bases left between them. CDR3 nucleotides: TGCAGCGTAGATGACACCTTAATCACTGAAGCTTTCTTT. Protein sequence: CSVDDTLITEAFF.

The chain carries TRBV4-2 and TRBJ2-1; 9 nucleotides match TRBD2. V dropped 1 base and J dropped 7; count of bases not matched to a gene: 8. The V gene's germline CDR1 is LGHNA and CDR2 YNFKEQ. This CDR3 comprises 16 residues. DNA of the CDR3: TGTGCCAGCAGCCAAGTGCCTAGCGGGACAACTAATGAGCAGTTCTTC. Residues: CASSQVPSGTTNEQFF.

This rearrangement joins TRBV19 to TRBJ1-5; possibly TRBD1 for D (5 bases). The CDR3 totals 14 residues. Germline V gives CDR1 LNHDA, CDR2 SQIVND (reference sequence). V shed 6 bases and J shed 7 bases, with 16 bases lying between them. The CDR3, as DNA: TGTGCCAGTAGCCCGGGGGGGTTCGAACAGCCCCAGCATTTT. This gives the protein CASSPGGFEQPQHF.

Here the CDR3 DNA reads TGTGCCAGCAGCAAAGCGGCGGGGCAGTACAATGAGCAGTTCTTC. Translating gives CASSKAAGQYNEQFF. V gene TRBV7-3 combines with J gene TRBJ2-1; maybe TRBD2 (6 bases). V lost 5 bases to trimming and J lost 4 bases, with 15 bases between them. CDR1 is SGHTA, CDR2 FQGTGA, per germline. CDR3 length: 15 residues.

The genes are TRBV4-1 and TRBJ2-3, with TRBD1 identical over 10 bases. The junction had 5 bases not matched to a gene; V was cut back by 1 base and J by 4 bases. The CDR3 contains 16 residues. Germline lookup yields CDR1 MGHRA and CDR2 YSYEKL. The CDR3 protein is CASSQAPGTGADTQYF. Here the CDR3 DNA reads TGCGCCAGCAGCCAAGCCCCCGGGACAGGGGCAGATACGCAGTATTTT.

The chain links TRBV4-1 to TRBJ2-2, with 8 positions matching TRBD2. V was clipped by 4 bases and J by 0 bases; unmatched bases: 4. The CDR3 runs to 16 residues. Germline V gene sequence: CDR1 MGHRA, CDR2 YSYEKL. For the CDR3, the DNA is TGCGCCAGCAGCCCCCCGGGACTAGCGAACACCGGGGAGCTGTTTTTT. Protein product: CASSPPGLANTGELFF.

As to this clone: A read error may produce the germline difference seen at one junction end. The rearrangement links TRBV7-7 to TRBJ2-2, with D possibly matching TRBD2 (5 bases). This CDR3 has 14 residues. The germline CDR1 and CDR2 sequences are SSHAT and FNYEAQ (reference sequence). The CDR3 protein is CASSHGRGTGELFF. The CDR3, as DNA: TGTGCTAGCAGCCATGGACGGGGCACCGGGGAGCTGTTTTTT.

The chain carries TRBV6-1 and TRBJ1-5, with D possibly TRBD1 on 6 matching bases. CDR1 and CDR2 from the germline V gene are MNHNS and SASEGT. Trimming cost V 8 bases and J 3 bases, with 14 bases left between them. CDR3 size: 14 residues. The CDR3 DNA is TGTGCCAGCCTGACCGGGACACACAATCAGCCCCAGCATTTT. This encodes CASLTGTHNQPQHF.

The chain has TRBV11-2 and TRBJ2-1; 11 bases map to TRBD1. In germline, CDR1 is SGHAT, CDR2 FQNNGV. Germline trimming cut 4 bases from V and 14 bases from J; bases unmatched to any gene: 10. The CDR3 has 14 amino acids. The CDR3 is CASSYTGTGGIKFF. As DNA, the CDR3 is TGTGCCAGCAGCTATACCGGGACAGGGGGGATCAAGTTCTTC.

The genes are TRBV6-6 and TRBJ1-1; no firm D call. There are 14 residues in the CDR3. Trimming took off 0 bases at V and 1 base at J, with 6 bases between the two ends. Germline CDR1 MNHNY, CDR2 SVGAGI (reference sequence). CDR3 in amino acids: CASSYSWQNTEAFF. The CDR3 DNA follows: TGTGCCAGCAGTTACTCGTGGCAGAACACTGAAGCTTTCTTT.

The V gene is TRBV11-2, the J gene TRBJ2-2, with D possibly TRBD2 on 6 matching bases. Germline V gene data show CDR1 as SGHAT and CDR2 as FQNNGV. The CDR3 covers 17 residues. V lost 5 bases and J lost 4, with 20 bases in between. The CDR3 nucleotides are TGTGCCAGCAGCGGACATTGGGGGAGGTCGAGCACCGGGGAGCTGTTTTTT. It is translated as CASSGHWGRSSTGELFF.

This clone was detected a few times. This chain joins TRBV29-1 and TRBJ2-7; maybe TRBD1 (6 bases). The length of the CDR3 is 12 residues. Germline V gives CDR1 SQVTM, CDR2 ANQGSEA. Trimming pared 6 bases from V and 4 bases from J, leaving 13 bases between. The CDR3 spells CSVQGRWYEQYF. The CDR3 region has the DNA TGCAGCGTCCAGGGGCGTTGGTACGAGCAGTACTTC.